This T cell receptor (beta chain) appears in the sequencing data of a study of T-cell memory formation after mild COVID-19. Study context: TCR clusters showed largely donor specificity. Study findings and constraints: Contracting CD8+ clones were enriched in EMRA, CD4+ mainly in CM and EM. Contracting clones from day 15 to 85 showed balanced CD4/CD8; later expanders favored CD4+. The finding that pre-infection memory included some responding clones suggested that cross-reactive memory joined.

This CDR3 has 20 amino acids. After removal of 1 base from V and 0 bases from J, the junction contained 14 bases not matched to a gene. CDR1 and CDR2 (germline): SEHNR, FQNEAQ (reference sequence). A single record per CDR3 protein comes from TCRdb applying MiXCR to the 5' RACE reads. The sample yields 200,000 to 250,000 distinct CDR3 sequences, around 30% seen once. As for this clonotype: Its antigen remains unknown.

The sequenced material came from PBMCs or a T cell subset sorted from them (not recorded which). This receptor was obtained from an adult woman who had mild COVID-19 (a few samples of this study predate the infection). Cell type and time point are not known. This chain connects TRBV7-9 to TRBJ1-3, with 8 bases lining up with TRBD1. The CDR3 loop is CASSLGVSGQAGYSGNTIYF. As DNA, the CDR3 is TGTGCCAGCAGCTTAGGGGTTTCGGGACAGGCCGGATACTCTGGAAACACCATATATTTT.